This T cell receptor beta chain was recorded in a study of T cell responses to AZD1222 COVID-19 vaccine. Assay: immunoSEQ multiplex PCR; the TCRdb copy retains only in-frame clones and omits some. The sample shows 150,000 or so clones, approximately 91% of them seen only once. Trimming cost V 6 bases and J 9 bases, with 21 bases left between them. CDR1 and CDR2 (germline): MNHEY, SVGAGI. The CDR3 is 15 residues long. This rearrangement joins TRBV6-5 to TRBJ1-5; the D is unclear. Specimen: peripheral blood, collected 28 days after the second AZD1222 dose. The receptor was derived from an adult who received the AZD1222 COVID-19 vaccine. The CDR3 region is CASRAALSPSWPQHF. CDR3 in DNA: TGTGCCAGCAGAGCGGCGTTGAGCCCCTCCTGGCCCCAGCATTTT.